This T cell receptor beta chain originates from a study of cytomegalovirus exposure and HLA in healthy donors. Study summary: The early release's HLA-typed donors yielded some 85 million unique TCRs. Of 350 to 400 genotyped donors, 81% grouped in the Caucasian-associated ancestry cluster.

Primers: 60 Vbeta forward and 13 Jbeta reverse. TCRdb's table, derived via immunoSEQ multiplex PCR, lists solely in-frame clones and lacks some. Seen here are around 120,000 clones, 79% observed once, and the top ten hold approximately 3%. The CDR3 has 14 amino acids. V was trimmed by 4 bases and J by 9 bases, leaving 16 bases between them. Germline CDR1 and CDR2: MDHEN and SYDVKM. This clone was observed once. Its target is not known. Regarding the study as a whole: By HLA locus, TCR association rates varied in a later analysis, with DRB1 showing the most and HLA-C the fewest. For cytomegalovirus status, the classifier reportedly gave diagnoses with high specificity and sensitivity.

The receptor was derived from a middle-aged woman in good health and CMV-seronegative. This rearrangement joins TRBV28 to TRBJ1-5; D may be TRBD1 (6 bases). Source material: PBMCs. CDR3 loop: CASSSPGAARPQHF. The CDR3 bases are TGTGCCAGCAGTTCCCCAGGGGCTGCCAGGCCCCAGCATTTT.